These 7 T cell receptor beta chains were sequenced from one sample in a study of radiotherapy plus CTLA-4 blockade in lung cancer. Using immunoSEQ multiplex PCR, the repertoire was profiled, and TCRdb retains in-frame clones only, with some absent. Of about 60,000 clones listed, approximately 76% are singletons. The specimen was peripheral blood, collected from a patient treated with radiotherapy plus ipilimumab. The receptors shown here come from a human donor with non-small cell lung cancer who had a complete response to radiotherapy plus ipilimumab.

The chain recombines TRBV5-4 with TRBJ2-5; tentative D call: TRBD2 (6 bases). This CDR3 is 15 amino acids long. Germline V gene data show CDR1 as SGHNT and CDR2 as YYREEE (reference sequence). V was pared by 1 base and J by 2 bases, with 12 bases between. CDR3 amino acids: CASSLSAGSQETQYF. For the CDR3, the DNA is TGTGCCAGCAGCTTGTCCGCGGGGAGTCAAGAGACCCAGTACTTC.

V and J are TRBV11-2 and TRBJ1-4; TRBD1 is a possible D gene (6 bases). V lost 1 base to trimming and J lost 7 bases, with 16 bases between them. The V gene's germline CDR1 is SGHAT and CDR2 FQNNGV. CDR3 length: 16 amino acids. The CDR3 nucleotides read TGTGCCAGCAGCTTAGTAGGGGGGGGCGGTGGTGAAAAACTGTTTTTT. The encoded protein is CASSLVGGGGGEKLFF.

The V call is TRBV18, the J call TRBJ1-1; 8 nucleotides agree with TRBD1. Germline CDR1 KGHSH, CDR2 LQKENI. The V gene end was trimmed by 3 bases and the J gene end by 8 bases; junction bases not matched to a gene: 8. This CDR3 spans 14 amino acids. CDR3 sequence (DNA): TGTGCCAGCTCACCGATCCCAGGGGGCGCGGAAGCTTTCTTT. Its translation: CASSPIPGGAEAFF.

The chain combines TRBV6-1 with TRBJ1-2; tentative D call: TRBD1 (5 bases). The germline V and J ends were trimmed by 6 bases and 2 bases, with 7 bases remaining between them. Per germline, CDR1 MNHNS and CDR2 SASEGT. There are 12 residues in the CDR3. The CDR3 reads CASRRQNYGYTF. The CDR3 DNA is TGTGCCAGCAGAAGACAGAACTATGGCTACACCTTC.

This CDR3 is CASSLLGQGHQPQHF. The CDR3 region has the DNA TGTGCCAGCAGCCTGTTGGGACAGGGCCATCAGCCCCAGCATTTT. The chain links TRBV5-5 to TRBJ1-5; 9 positions agree with TRBD1. The CDR3 contains 15 residues. V shed 4 bases, J shed 5 bases, and the junction held 7 bases outside the gene matches. The germline V gene encodes CDR1 SGHKS and CDR2 YYEKEE (reference sequence).

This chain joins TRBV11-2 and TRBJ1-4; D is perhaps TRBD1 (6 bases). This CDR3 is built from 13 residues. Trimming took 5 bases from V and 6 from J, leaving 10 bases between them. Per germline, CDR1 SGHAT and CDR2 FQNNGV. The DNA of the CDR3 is TGTGCCAGCAGCGTAAACAGGGATGAAAAACTGTTTTTT. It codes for CASSVNRDEKLFF.

This CDR3 reads CASSLGSGHLEKLFF. The CDR3, as DNA: TGTGCCAGCAGCTTAGGTTCTGGACACCTAGAAAAACTGTTTTTT. The rearrangement uses TRBV7-2 and TRBJ1-4; maybe TRBD1 (5 bases). CDR3 size: 15 residues. With 1 base removed from V and 8 bases from J, the gap between germline ends came to 14 bases. The germline V gene encodes CDR1 SGHTA and CDR2 FQGNSA.